Listed below are T cell receptor beta chains from one sample, sequenced in a study of cytomegalovirus exposure and HLA in healthy donors. Assay: immunoSEQ multiplex PCR; the TCRdb copy retains only in-frame clones and omits some. The table records 100,000 to 150,000 clones, more than 65% of them present only once. Material: PBMCs. These TCRs come from a man younger than 35 in good health and CMV-seropositive. Both conserved end residues are part of each CDR3. A D gene is named only where the DNA matches it firmly. Clone size is shown for a subset of rows, as once, few, many or a class of expanded clone.

abundance | j_gene | d_gene | v_gene | CDR3aa | CDR3nt
- | TRBJ1-5 | - | TRBV7-9 | CASSLGRYQPQHF | TGTGCCAGCAGCTTAGGGAGGTACCAGCCCCAGCATTTT
few | TRBJ1-1 | - | TRBV30 | CAWSARALDTEAFF | TGTGCCTGGAGTGCGCGGGCTTTGGACACTGAAGCTTTCTTT
- | TRBJ1-1 | - | TRBV19 | CASSIDRGSEAFF | TGTGCCAGTAGTATAGATCGAGGCAGTGAAGCTTTCTTT
- | TRBJ2-5 | TRBD1 | TRBV7-2 | CASSFDREETQYF | TGTGCCAGCAGCTTCGACAGGGAAGAGACCCAGTACTTC
- | TRBJ2-2 | - | TRBV6-5 | CASSYARGGAGELFF | TGTGCCAGCAGTTACGCGCGTGGAGGGGCCGGGGAGCTGTTTTTT
- | TRBJ1-6 | - | TRBV11-1 | CASSLSSYNSPLHF | TGTGCCAGCAGCCTATCTTCCTATAATTCACCCCTCCACTTT
- | TRBJ2-5 | TRBD2 | TRBV7-2 | CASNSFSGETQYF | TGTGCCAGCAACTCGTTTAGCGGGGAGACCCAGTACTTC
- | TRBJ1-1 | - | TRBV9 | CASSVGRSPQDTEAFF | TGTGCCAGCAGCGTAGGACGTTCACCCCAGGACACTGAAGCTTTCTTT
- | TRBJ2-2 | - | TRBV7-9 | CASSSFGELFF | TGTGCCAGCAGTTCTTTCGGGGAGCTGTTTTTT
- | TRBJ2-2 | - | TRBV2 | CASSDGYSGPNTGELFF | TGTGCCAGCAGTGACGGTTACAGCGGGCCGAACACCGGGGAGCTGTTTTTT
- | TRBJ1-2 | - | TRBV19 | CASSPLERRVINYGYTF | TGTGCCAGTAGCCCATTAGAGAGGAGAGTGATTAACTATGGCTACACCTTC
once | TRBJ1-2 | TRBD1 | TRBV27 | CASLGQGNYGYTF | TGTGCCAGTCTGGGACAGGGGAACTATGGCTACACCTTC
- | TRBJ2-7 | TRBD2 | TRBV18 | CASSLGTSGSYEQYF | TGTGCCAGCTCACTCGGGACTAGCGGCTCCTACGAGCAGTACTTC
- | TRBJ1-1 | - | TRBV5-1 | CASSLQPMNTEAFF | TGCGCCAGCAGCCTACAGCCTATGAACACTGAAGCTTTCTTT
- | TRBJ2-2 | - | TRBV6-5 | CASSYSFRTGELFF | TGTGCCAGCAGTTACTCTTTCCGGACCGGGGAGCTGTTTTTT
- | TRBJ1-2 | TRBD1 | TRBV4-1 | CASSQEQGPNPLYGYTF | TGCGCCAGCAGCCAAGAACAGGGGCCTAACCCCCTCTATGGCTACACCTTC
- | TRBJ2-3 | - | TRBV21-1 | CASSIGGARTTDTQYF | TGTGCCAGCAGCATCGGGGGGGCCCGCACCACAGATACGCAGTATTTT
- | TRBJ1-6 | - | TRBV6-5 | CASSIDTTSSPLHF | TGTGCCAGCAGCATAGACACGACCTCTTCACCCCTCCACTTT
few | TRBJ1-5 | - | TRBV19 | CASSWPGGNQPQHF | TGTGCCAGTAGTTGGCCAGGGGGCAATCAGCCCCAGCATTTT
- | TRBJ1-4 | - | TRBV9 | CASSVDRGEKLFF | TGTGCCAGCAGCGTGGACAGAGGTGAAAAACTGTTTTTT
- | TRBJ1-6 | TRBD1 | TRBV6-6 | CAGRDRYNSPLHF | TGTGCCGGTCGGGACAGATATAATTCACCCCTCCACTTT
- | TRBJ1-5 | - | TRBV9 | CASSSHNSNQPQHF | TGTGCCAGCAGCAGCCATAATAGCAATCAGCCCCAGCATTTT
- | TRBJ2-1 | TRBD1 | TRBV6-5 | CASRTGTGSYNEQFF | TGTGCCAGCAGAACCGGGACAGGGAGTTACAATGAGCAGTTCTTC
- | TRBJ2-2 | - | TRBV6-1 | CASRRDWNTGELFF | TGTGCCAGCAGGAGGGACTGGAACACCGGGGAGCTGTTTTTT
- | TRBJ1-2 | - | TRBV4-3 | CASSQSNSINYGYTF | TGCGCCAGCAGCCAATCTAACAGCATTAACTATGGCTACACCTTC
once | TRBJ2-7 | TRBD1 | TRBV10-2 | CASSKNVMTRDRVYEQYF | TGCGCCAGCAGCAAAAACGTAATGACCCGGGACAGGGTCTACGAGCAGTACTTC
few | TRBJ2-1 | TRBD2 | TRBV27 | CASSSLAGTIQDEQFF | TGTGCCAGCAGTTCGCTAGCGGGGACAATACAGGATGAGCAGTTCTTC
- | TRBJ2-3 | - | TRBV6-1 | CASSDRASTDTQYF | TGTGCCAGCAGTGACAGGGCAAGCACAGATACGCAGTATTTT
- | TRBJ2-7 | - | TRBV29-1 | CSVSPGRPRPYEQYF | TGCAGCGTATCCCCCGGCCGCCCGAGGCCCTACGAGCAGTACTTC
- | TRBJ2-7 | - | TRBV30 | CAWSQTGTPEGNF | TGTGCCTGGAGTCAGACCGGGACACCCGAGGGGAACTTC
- | TRBJ1-2 | - | TRBV28 | CASSGGVYGYTF | TGTGCCAGCAGTGGCGGGGTCTATGGCTACACCTTC
- | TRBJ2-7 | TRBD1 | TRBV6-6 | CASSYRQGAGYEQYF | TGTGCCAGCAGTTACAGACAGGGGGCTGGCTACGAGCAGTACTTC
- | TRBJ1-5 | TRBD1 | TRBV18 | CASSPSRDRSNQPQHF | TGTGCCAGCTCACCATCCCGGGACAGAAGCAATCAGCCCCAGCATTTT
- | TRBJ1-1 | - | TRBV9 | CASSVVANTEAFF | TGTGCCAGCAGCGTAGTAGCGAACACTGAAGCTTTCTTT
few | TRBJ2-1 | TRBD2 | TRBV6-1 | CASSELSGGGDEQFF | TGTGCCAGCAGTGAACTCTCCGGGGGGGGCGATGAGCAGTTCTTC
- | TRBJ2-5 | TRBD2 | TRBV2 | CASSVAGPQETQYF | TGTGCCAGCAGCGTAGCGGGGCCCCAAGAGACCCAGTACTTC
- | TRBJ1-4 | TRBD1 | TRBV11-2 | CASSLGDPGTGGVKLFF | TGTGCCAGCAGCTTAGGCGACCCCGGGACAGGGGGCGTAAAACTGTTTTTT
- | TRBJ2-1 | - | TRBV21-1 | CASSFAFSDNEQFF | TGTGCCAGCAGCTTTGCATTTTCGGACAATGAGCAGTTCTTC
- | TRBJ1-2 | TRBD1 | TRBV13 | CASSMKQGAPPSYGYTF | TGTGCCAGCTCCATGAAACAGGGGGCTCCCCCGTCTTATGGCTACACCTTC
- | TRBJ1-1 | - | TRBV11-2 | CASSQDRLNTEAFF | TGTGCCAGCAGCCAGGACAGACTGAACACTGAAGCTTTCTTT
- | TRBJ2-2 | - | TRBV7-9 | CASSIRTQTNTGELFF | TGTGCCAGCAGCATACGGACTCAGACAAACACCGGGGAGCTGTTTTTT
- | TRBJ2-7 | - | TRBV20-1 | CSARDETGQYF | TGCAGTGCTAGAGATGAGACAGGCCAGTACTTC
- | TRBJ2-1 | - | TRBV7-9 | CASTSSYNEQFF | TGTGCCAGTACTAGCTCCTACAATGAGCAGTTCTTC
- | TRBJ2-2 | - | TRBV6-1 | CASSERSTGELFF | TGTGCCAGCTCAGAACGGAGCACCGGGGAGCTGTTTTTT
- | TRBJ1-5 | - | TRBV6-6 | CASSTRQTQAPHF | TGTGCCAGCAGTACCCGCCAAACCCAAGCTCCGCATTTT
- | TRBJ1-1 | - | TRBV6-6 | CASSYPKDVRGTEAFF | TGTGCCAGCAGTTACCCGAAAGACGTGAGAGGCACTGAAGCTTTCTTT
- | TRBJ1-6 | - | TRBV5-1 | CASSLANGQSPLHF | TGCGCCAGCAGCTTGGCCAACGGACAGTCACCCCTCCACTTT
- | TRBJ2-6 | - | TRBV30 | CAWATGTGANVLTF | TGTGCCTGGGCAACAGGGACTGGGGCCAACGTCCTGACTTTC